This TCR beta chain comes out of a study of T cell repertoires in cytomegalovirus infection. Looking at the study overall: A matching HLA type, together with CMV infection, was signaled by public TCR beta signatures.

This clonotype was seen many times. Antigen unknown. TCRdb reprocessed the reads with MiXCR, giving one entry per CDR3 protein. Of 200,000 to 300,000 distinct CDR3 sequences listed, approximately 6.7% are singletons. Germline V CDR1 and CDR2: SGHRS, YFSETQ. CDR3 size: 13 residues. The V and J ends lost 0 bases and 4 bases respectively, with 7 bases between them. Overall study results and limits: Across the ex vivo response, the dominant clonotypes were HLA-C-restricted CMV-specific TCR beta clonotypes. The cumulative frequency of public TCR beta families distinguished individuals who carried CMV together with the relevant HLA.

The sequenced sample consisted of PBMCs. The gene calls are TRBV5-1 and TRBJ1-1; no definite D call. This TCR derives from a human donor in good health (CMV status not recorded). Some clones in this sample may be carry-over from other donors' samples. The CDR3 nucleotides are TGCGCCAGCAGCTTGGACGATCGCACTGAAGCTTTCTTT. As protein: CASSLDDRTEAFF. The variable domain in full, with the rest retrieved from reference TRBV5-1 and TRBJ1-1, is KAGVTQTPRYLIKTRGQQVTLSCSPISGHRSVSWYQQTPGQGLQFLFEYFSETQRNKGNFPGRFSGRQFSNSRSEMNVSTLELGDSALYLCASSLDDRTEAFFGQGTRLTVV.